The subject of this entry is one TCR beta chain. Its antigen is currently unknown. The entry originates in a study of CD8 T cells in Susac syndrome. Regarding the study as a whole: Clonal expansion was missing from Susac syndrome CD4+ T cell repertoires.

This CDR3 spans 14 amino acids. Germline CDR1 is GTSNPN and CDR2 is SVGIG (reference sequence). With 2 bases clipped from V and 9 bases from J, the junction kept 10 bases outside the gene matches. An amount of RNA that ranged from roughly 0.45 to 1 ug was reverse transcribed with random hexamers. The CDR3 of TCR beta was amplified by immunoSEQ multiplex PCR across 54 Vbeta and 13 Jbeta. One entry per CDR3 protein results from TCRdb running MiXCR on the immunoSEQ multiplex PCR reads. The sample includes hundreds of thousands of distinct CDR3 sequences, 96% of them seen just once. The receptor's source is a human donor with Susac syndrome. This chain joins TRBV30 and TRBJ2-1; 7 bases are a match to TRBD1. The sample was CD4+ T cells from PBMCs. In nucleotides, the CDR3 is TGTGCCTGGAGTAGAGACAGGGAGTTGGGTGAGCAGTTCTTC. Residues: CAWSRDRELGEQFF. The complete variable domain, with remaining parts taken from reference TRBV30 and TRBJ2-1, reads SQTIHQWPATLVQPVGSPLSLECTVEGTSNPNLYWYRQAAGRGLQLLFYSVGIGQISSEVPQNLSASRPQDRQFILSSKKLLLSDSGFYLCAWSRDRELGEQFFGPGTRLTVL.